This is a list of T cell receptor beta chains from one sample in a study of cytomegalovirus exposure and HLA in healthy donors. Measured with immunoSEQ multiplex PCR; TCRdb has only the in-frame clones, and not every one. The table has about 130,000 clones, 65% to 85% seen once. The sequenced sample was PBMCs. All receptors derive from a woman aged 40 to 49 in good health and CMV-seronegative. Both conserved end residues are part of each CDR3. The D gene is left open where the match is weak. The size of a clone is reported for some rows only, either as once, few or many, or as a class for expanded clones.

CDR3	DNA	D	V	J	size
CASSVGQELGYGYTF	TGTGCCAGCAGTGTGGGACAGGAGCTCGGCTATGGCTACACCTTC	TRBD1	TRBV6-1	TRBJ1-2	NA
CASTVAGIPYEQYF	TGTGCCAGCACCGTGGCAGGCATCCCTTACGAGCAGTACTTC	NA	TRBV28	TRBJ2-7	once
CAWSSQQGSEQYF	TGTGCCTGGAGTTCCCAACAGGGTAGTGAGCAGTACTTC	NA	TRBV30	TRBJ2-7	NA
CASSLSDRMGNQPQHF	TGTGCCAGCAGCTTAAGCGACAGGATGGGCAATCAGCCCCAGCATTTT	NA	TRBV7-9	TRBJ1-5	NA
CASSYGDRGREQYF	TGTGCCAGCAGTTACGGCGACAGGGGACGCGAGCAGTACTTC	TRBD1	TRBV6-5	TRBJ2-7	NA
CASSGDRDSNTIYF	TGTGCCAGCAGCGGAGACCGGGACAGTAACACCATATATTTT	TRBD1	TRBV9	TRBJ1-3	NA
CATSRLQGGEQYF	TGTGCCACCTCCCGATTGCAGGGCGGCGAGCAGTACTTC	NA	TRBV14	TRBJ2-7	NA
CAISEIQGASYEQYF	TGTGCCATCAGTGAGATACAGGGGGCATCCTACGAGCAGTACTTC	TRBD1	TRBV10-3	TRBJ2-7	once
CASSQTMTSTDTQYF	TGTGCCAGCAGCCAGACCATGACTTCCACAGATACGCAGTATTTT	NA	TRBV5-6	TRBJ2-3	NA
CASRASGRTSYNEQFF	TGTGCCAGCAGGGCTAGCGGGAGGACCTCCTACAATGAGCAGTTCTTC	TRBD2	TRBV2	TRBJ2-1	NA
CASSPPGQGGGYTF	TGTGCCAGCTCACCACCGGGACAGGGTGGAGGCTACACCTTC	TRBD1	TRBV18	TRBJ1-2	NA
CASSFEGTGNQPQHF	TGTGCCAGCAGTTTTGAGGGAACCGGCAATCAGCCCCAGCATTTT	NA	TRBV27	TRBJ1-5	NA
CASSLAGGQGRETQYF	TGTGCCAGCAGCTTGGCCGGGGGACAGGGAAGGGAGACCCAGTACTTC	TRBD1	TRBV5-6	TRBJ2-5	NA
CASRGTGGAESPLHF	TGTGCCAGCAGGGGGACAGGGGGCGCGGAGTCACCCCTCCACTTT	TRBD1	TRBV6-5	TRBJ1-6	NA
CASSVGQTNTEAFF	TGTGCCAGCAGCGTGGGGCAGACGAACACTGAAGCTTTCTTT	NA	TRBV9	TRBJ1-1	NA
CASSLTNRGQSYTF	TGTGCCAGCAGTTTGACCAACAGGGGGCAGAGCTACACCTTC	TRBD1	TRBV28	TRBJ1-2	NA
CASSADRQGALEQYF	TGTGCCAGCAGCGCCGACAGACAGGGGGCACTAGAGCAGTACTTC	TRBD1	TRBV7-9	TRBJ2-7	once
CASSVSIGGYGYTF	TGTGCCAGCAGCGTCAGTATAGGAGGCTATGGCTACACCTTC	NA	TRBV9	TRBJ1-2	once
CASSTDRGNSGELFF	TGTGCCAGCAGCACGGACAGGGGAAATTCCGGGGAGCTGTTTTTT	TRBD1	TRBV7-2	TRBJ2-2	NA
CASSPLGHEQYF	TGTGCCAGCTCACCACTGGGCCACGAGCAGTACTTC	NA	TRBV18	TRBJ2-7	NA
CASSSQLEVTEAFF	TGTGCCAGCAGTTCTCAACTCGAAGTCACTGAAGCTTTCTTT	NA	TRBV25-1	TRBJ1-1	once
CASSLSEKLFF	TGTGCCAGCAGTCTCAGTGAAAAACTGTTTTTT	NA	TRBV28	TRBJ1-4	NA
CASSVSGSYNEQFF	TGTGCCAGCAGCGTCAGTGGCTCCTACAATGAGCAGTTCTTC	NA	TRBV9	TRBJ2-1	NA
CASRCSGKGGNTIYF	TGCGCCAGCAGGTGCAGCGGCAAGGGAGGAAACACCATATATTTT	NA	TRBV10-1	TRBJ1-3	once
CASSEVQIFGGELFF	TGTGCCAGCAGTGAAGTCCAAATATTCGGCGGGGAGCTGTTTTTT	NA	TRBV2	TRBJ2-2	NA
CASNPGQGGNIQYF	TGTGCCAGCAACCCTGGACAGGGGGGAAACATTCAGTACTTC	TRBD1	TRBV2	TRBJ2-4	many
CASSPGTSGNQETQYF	TGTGCCAGCAGCCCGGGGACTAGCGGTAACCAAGAGACCCAGTACTTC	TRBD2	TRBV9	TRBJ2-5	few
CASSPGLALAGELFF	TGTGCCAGCAGTCCGGGACTAGCGTTAGCCGGGGAGCTGTTTTTT	TRBD2	TRBV6-1	TRBJ2-2	once
CASSTHRGNNYGYTF	TGTGCCAGTAGTACACACAGGGGAAATAACTATGGCTACACCTTC	TRBD1	TRBV19	TRBJ1-2	NA
CSVDGGMAEAFF	TGCAGCGTTGACGGGGGTATGGCTGAAGCTTTCTTT	NA	TRBV29-1	TRBJ1-1	NA
CSVRTYLTYEQYF	TGCAGCGTCCGAACCTACCTGACCTACGAGCAGTACTTC	NA	TRBV29-1	TRBJ2-7	once
CSAGEGGNTEAFF	TGCAGCGCAGGTGAGGGCGGGAACACTGAAGCTTTCTTT	NA	TRBV29-1	TRBJ1-1	NA
CASSPGTSYEQYF	TGTGCCAGCAGCCCTGGGACTTCCTACGAGCAGTACTTC	NA	TRBV11-3	TRBJ2-7	NA
CASSPTGLAGALNTGELFF	TGTGCCAGCAGCCCCACCGGACTAGCGGGAGCTTTGAACACCGGGGAGCTGTTTTTT	TRBD2	TRBV5-4	TRBJ2-2	NA
CASREGAGTDTQYF	TGTGCCAGCAGAGAGGGGGCGGGCACAGATACGCAGTATTTT	TRBD1	TRBV6-1	TRBJ2-3	NA
CASNREGGNQPQHF	TGTGCCAGCAACAGGGAGGGTGGCAATCAGCCCCAGCATTTT	NA	TRBV2	TRBJ1-5	NA
CASSLISPGGGSYEQYF	TGTGCCAGCAGTTTAATTTCCCCGGGGGGCGGCTCCTACGAGCAGTACTTC	NA	TRBV27	TRBJ2-7	NA
CAISVHGGGQGETQYF	TGTGCCATCAGTGTGCATGGGGGCGGCCAGGGAGAGACCCAGTACTTC	NA	TRBV10-3	TRBJ2-5	NA
CASSKTGGNQPQHF	TGTGCCAGCAGCAAGACAGGGGGCAATCAGCCCCAGCATTTT	TRBD1	TRBV9	TRBJ1-5	NA
CASSLGLAGAEQYF	TGTGCCAGCAGCTTGGGACTAGCGGGAGCCGAGCAGTACTTC	TRBD2	TRBV5-4	TRBJ2-7	NA